Listed below are T cell receptor beta chains from one sample, sequenced in a study of tumor and adjacent non-tumor tissue in lung cancer. One entry per CDR3 protein, called by TCRdb with MiXCR from the multiplex PCR reads. Altogether roughly 150,000 distinct CDR3 sequences are present, around 66% being singletons, with the ten largest covering roughly 18%. The sample was lung tumor tissue. These receptors all stem from a man in his 60s with small cell lung cancer. CDR3s leave out the opening cysteine and the closing phenylalanine or tryptophan.

V gene,J gene,CDR3 protein
TRBV20-1,TRBJ2-1,RARDRLYGNSYNEQF
TRBV10-2,TRBJ2-1,ASREKFRGRYNEQF
TRBV11-3,TRBJ1-2,ASSPGQAYGYT
TRBV11-3,TRBJ2-1,TSTPRGSSYNEQF
TRBV4-1,TRBJ2-2,ASSHLTGELF
TRBV11-3,TRBJ2-7,ASSSRIREYEQY
TRBV11-3,TRBJ1-3,ASSLGVGNDIY
TRBV2,TRBJ2-1,ASSDRAASSYNEQF
TRBV20-1,TRBJ1-1,SARDTRDTEDTEAF
TRBV20-1,TRBJ2-1,SARDIAGVYNEQF
TRBV6-2/TRBV6-3,TRBJ2-3,ATPWWIVTDTLY
TRBV29-1,TRBJ2-1,SIAPRESHNELF
TRBV5-4,TRBJ1-2,ASSSRQNYGYT
TRBV7-2,TRBJ2-3,ASSLDPKLTHY